This T cell receptor (beta chain) emerged from a study of OX40 agonist ivuxolimab in advanced cancers. At the level of the study: Ivuxolimab is an agonistic anti-OX40 (CD134) antibody, and patients were treated with it.

Study outcomes and limitations: At 0.1 to 3.0 mg/kg, clonal expansion of CD4+ and CD8+ blood T cells had occurred by week 6. The mean number of expanded clones was higher in CD8+ T cells than in CD4+.

The protocol was immunoSEQ multiplex PCR, while the TCRdb copy is restricted to in-frame clones and leaves out a portion. This sample has 69,000 or so clones, with roughly 85% found just once. This clone appeared a single time. Its cognate antigen is unknown. The TCR comes from an adult with an advanced solid tumor such as melanoma, head and neck, liver or kidney cancer. Sequencing was performed on CD4+ or CD8+ T cells sorted from blood, taken in a trial of the OX40 agonist ivuxolimab.

CDR3 sequence: CASSLEKGPYEQYF. CDR3 nucleotide sequence: TGTGCCAGCAGCTTAGAGAAAGGTCCCTACGAGCAGTACTTC. The rearrangement uses TRBV11-3 and TRBJ2-7, with no clear D. CDR1 is SGHNT and CDR2 is YENEEA in the germline V gene. This CDR3 region has 14 residues. The V and J ends lost 0 bases and 2 bases respectively, with 8 bases between them.